This T cell receptor (beta chain) appears in the sequencing data of a study of response to subunit inactivated influenza vaccine. Using its own MiXCR run on the RT-PCR reads, TCRdb lists one record per CDR3 protein. The sample has approximately 730,000 distinct CDR3 sequences, about 15% seen once. In regard to this clonotype: Its specificity is unknown.

Study conclusions and caveats: Only a handful of new T cells, the authors suggested, are recruited with each seasonal influenza vaccination.

The CDR3 consists of 15 residues. Germline loops: CDR1 SGHRS, CDR2 YFSETQ. The V end was cut by 3 bases, the J end by 4 bases, with 14 bases between. The origin of this receptor is a man aged 45-65 years who received an inactivated influenza vaccine. The V and J genes are TRBV5-1 and TRBJ2-1; TRBD1 is a possible D gene (6 bases). Specimen: PBMCs from blood, collected 14 days before vaccination. CDR3 bases: TGCGCCAGCAGCTCACAGGGATTGGAGTACAATGAGCAGTTCTTC. It is translated as CASSSQGLEYNEQFF.